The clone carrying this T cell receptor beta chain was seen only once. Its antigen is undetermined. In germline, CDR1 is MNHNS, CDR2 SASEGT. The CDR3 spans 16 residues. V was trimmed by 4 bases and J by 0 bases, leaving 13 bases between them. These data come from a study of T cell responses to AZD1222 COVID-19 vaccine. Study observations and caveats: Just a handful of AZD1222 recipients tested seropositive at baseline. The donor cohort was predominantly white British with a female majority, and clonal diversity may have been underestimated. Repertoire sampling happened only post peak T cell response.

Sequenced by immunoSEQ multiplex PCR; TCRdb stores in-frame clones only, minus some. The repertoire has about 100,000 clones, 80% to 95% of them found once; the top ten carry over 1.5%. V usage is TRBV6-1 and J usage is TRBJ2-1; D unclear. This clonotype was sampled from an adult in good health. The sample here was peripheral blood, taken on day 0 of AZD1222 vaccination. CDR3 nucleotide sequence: TGTGCCAGCAGTGTGGCCAGACGTGGCTCCTACAATGAGCAGTTCTTC. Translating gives CASSVARRGSYNEQFF.